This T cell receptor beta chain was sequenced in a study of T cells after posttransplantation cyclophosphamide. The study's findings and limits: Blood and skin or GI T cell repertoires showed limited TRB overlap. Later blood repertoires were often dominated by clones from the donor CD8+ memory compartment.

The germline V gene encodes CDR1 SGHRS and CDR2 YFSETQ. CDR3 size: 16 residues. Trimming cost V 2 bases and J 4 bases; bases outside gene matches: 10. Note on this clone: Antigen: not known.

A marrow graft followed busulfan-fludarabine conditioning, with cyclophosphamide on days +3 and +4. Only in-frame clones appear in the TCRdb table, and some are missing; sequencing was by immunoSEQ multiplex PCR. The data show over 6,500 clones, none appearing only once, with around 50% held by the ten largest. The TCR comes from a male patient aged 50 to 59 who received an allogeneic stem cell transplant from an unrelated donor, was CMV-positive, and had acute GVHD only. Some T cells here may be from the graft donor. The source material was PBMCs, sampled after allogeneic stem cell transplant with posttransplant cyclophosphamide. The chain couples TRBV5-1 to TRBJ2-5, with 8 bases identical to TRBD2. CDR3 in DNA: TGCGCCAGCAGCTTTGAGACAGCGGGGGCTGGAGAGACCCAGTACTTC. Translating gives CASSFETAGAGETQYF.